The clone carrying this TCR beta chain was counted between two and nine times. The antigen remains unidentified. This CDR3 has 14 residues. Trimming took 3 bases from V and 4 from J, leaving 9 bases between them. Germline V gene sequence: CDR1 SNHLY, CDR2 FYNNEI. This sample was taken from a study of response to subunit inactivated influenza vaccine. Regarding the study as a whole: The authors offered the suggestion that each seasonal influenza vaccination recruits few new T cells.

TCRdb re-analysed the RT-PCR reads in MiXCR, keeping a single row per CDR3 protein. The table has roughly 630,000 distinct CDR3 sequences, around 15% seen once. V and J are TRBV2 and TRBJ2-2; no clear D gene. Here the sequenced sample was PBMCs from blood, taken 14 to 15 days before vaccination. This sequence originates from a man over 45 who received an inactivated influenza vaccine. For the CDR3, the DNA is TGTGCCAGCAGTGACCTTTTACGCACCGGGGAGCTGTTTTTT. It yields the protein CASSDLLRTGELFF.